This entry is about one TCR beta chain. V dropped 2 bases and J dropped 2; count of bases not matched to a gene: 7. This CDR3 has 17 amino acids. The germline V gene encodes CDR1 SGHRS and CDR2 YFSETQ. The data originate from a study of blood T cell repertoires in COVID-19. Across the study: Acute and convalescent COVID-19 samples came from the United States, Italy and Spain. The analysed material was cDNA or gDNA that came from T cells, B-cell-depleted T cells, or PBMCs.

Under the authors' procedure: Amplification with reference gene primers provided the estimates of nucleated cell counts. Profiling relied on immunoSEQ multiplex PCR, and the TCRdb table lists in-frame clones only, not all of them. The V and J calls and clone size come from that table; D and trimming were worked out from the DNA. The data show 20,000 to 30,000 clones, 70% to 90% seen once. Source material: peripheral blood. V gene TRBV5-1 combines with J gene TRBJ2-2, with 9 nucleotides matching TRBD2. This TCR was sampled from a human donor in a cohort sampled during active COVID-19. In DNA, the CDR3 is TGCGCCAGCAGCTTTCGCGCGGGGGGGATTAACACCGGGGAGCTGTTTTTT. This sequence encodes CASSFRAGGINTGELFF.